These 17 T cell receptor beta chains share one sample of origin, sequenced in a study of T cells in Graves' hyperthyroidism and ophthalmopathy. Researchers amplified the TCR beta CDR3 regions from RNA transcripts. Using the HTBI primer set, a first-round RT-PCR was run on the TCR CDR3. TCRdb independently ran MiXCR on the multiplex PCR reads; one entry per CDR3 protein. Here the sample spans about 320,000 distinct CDR3 sequences, around a sixth being singletons. Sequencing was carried out using blood. These receptors came from a man younger than 40 with Graves' hyperthyroidism.

This clonotype has at least ten counts. The gene calls are TRBV12-3 or TRBV12-4 and TRBJ2-7; a weak D match, TRBD1 (6 bases). The ends were cut back, 4 bases at V and 2 bases at J, with 12 bases in the middle. The CDR3 spans 14 residues. The CDR3 is CASSSWDKPYEQYF. The CDR3 coding sequence is TGTGCCAGCAGTTCTTGGGACAAACCCTACGAGCAGTACTTC.

A few counts support this clonotype. This rearrangement joins TRBV14 to TRBJ2-2; 7 bases match TRBD1. After removal of 3 bases from V and 1 base from J, the junction contained 5 bases not matched to a gene. The length of the CDR3 is 16 residues. Germline lookup yields CDR1 SGHDN and CDR2 FVKESK. For the CDR3, the DNA is TGTGCCAGCAGCCATTTCCGGACAGGGAACACCGGGGAGCTGTTTTTT. Its protein is CASSHFRTGNTGELFF.

This clonotype came up many times. The V gene is TRBV20-1, the J gene TRBJ2-1; a weak D match, TRBD2 (5 bases). Trimming left V 8 bases short and J 0 bases short, with 17 bases between. The CDR3 contains 15 residues. CDR1 DFQATT and CDR2 SNEGSKA come from the germline V gene (reference sequence). The CDR3 DNA reads TGCAGTCCCTGGACTGACTCCAGCTCCTACAATGAGCAGTTCTTC. Its protein product is CSPWTDSSSYNEQFF.

This clonotype was seen repeatedly, ten times or more. The V gene is TRBV29-1, the J gene TRBJ2-2; D might be TRBD1 or TRBD2, each matching 5 bases. Germline V gene data show CDR1 as SQVTM and CDR2 as ANQGSEA. The V gene lost 5 bases and the J gene lost 4 bases, with 17 bases spanning the gap. This CDR3 is built from 15 residues. The CDR3: CSVSVRGLATGELFF. The CDR3 bases are TGCAGCGTTAGTGTCCGGGGCCTAGCCACCGGGGAGCTGTTTTTT.

The table lists this clonotype with many counts. The CDR3 DNA follows: TGTGCCAGCGGTGGGGCTAGCGGGTACGAGCAGTACTTC. Residues: CASGGASGYEQYF. The chain links TRBV7-8 to TRBJ2-7; TRBD2 matches at 8 bases. This CDR3 has 13 residues. CDR1 is SGHVS and CDR2 is FQNEAQ in the germline V gene. V lost 8 bases, J lost 4 bases, and 7 bases stayed unmatched.

This clonotype was observed many times. The CDR3 DNA follows: TGCAGTGCTAGAATCTGGGGGGCCTACAATGAGCAGTTCTTC. This translates into CSARIWGAYNEQFF. The chain carries TRBV20-1 and TRBJ2-1; weak D call: TRBD2 (6 bases). CDR3 length: 14 residues. Germline V gene sequence: CDR1 DFQATT, CDR2 SNEGSKA (reference sequence). Trimming pared 2 bases from V and 2 bases from J, leaving 10 bases between.

The V gene is TRBV29-1, the J gene TRBJ2-2; D is unclear. In germline, CDR1 is SQVTM, CDR2 ANQGSEA. The CDR3 spans 12 residues. V lost 4 bases, J lost 8 bases, and 11 bases lay in between. CDR3 sequence: CSVVLVSGELFF. CDR3 DNA sequence: TGCAGCGTTGTTCTGGTTTCAGGGGAGCTGTTTTTT.

The chain uses TRBV29-1 and TRBJ2-7, with 7 bases identical to TRBD2. This CDR3 is built from 13 residues. V lost 2 bases and J lost 2; bases outside the gene matches: 3. Germline V CDR1 and CDR2: SQVTM, ANQGSEA. The CDR3 spells CSVELAEPYEQYF. CDR3 in DNA: TGCAGCGTTGAACTAGCGGAGCCCTACGAGCAGTACTTC.

This clonotype was picked up many times. The chain joins TRBV28 to TRBJ2-3; tentatively, D is TRBD2 (6 bases). Trimming pared 2 bases from V and 4 bases from J, leaving 13 bases between. The germline V gene encodes CDR1 MDHEN and CDR2 SYDVKM. The CDR3 has 15 residues. The chain's CDR3 is CASSLKLAWADTQYF. The CDR3 bases are TGTGCCAGCAGTTTAAAACTAGCTTGGGCAGATACGCAGTATTTT.

This clonotype was observed a handful of times. The rearrangement links TRBV3-1 to TRBJ2-2; a possible D gene is TRBD2 (6 bases). The germline V gene encodes CDR1 LGHDT and CDR2 YNNKEL (reference sequence). V was cut by 6 bases and J by 1 base, with 15 bases left in between. The CDR3 sequence is 16 residues long. The CDR3 loop is CASSPWTTENTGELFF. The CDR3 DNA follows: TGTGCCAGCAGTCCCTGGACTACAGAGAACACCGGGGAGCTGTTTTTT. The full variable domain, its missing parts supplied by reference TRBV3-1 and TRBJ2-2, is DTAVSQTPKYLVTQMGNDKSIKCEQNLGHDTMYWYKQDSKKFLKIMFSYNNKELIINETVPNRFSPKSPDKAHLNLHINSLELGDSAVYFCASSPWTTENTGELFFGEGSRLTVL.

With regard to this clonotype: A much larger clone lies one base from this, so it may be a read error. The chain is built from TRBV20-1 and TRBJ2-1; TRBD2 agrees at 10 bases. In germline, CDR1 is DFQATT, CDR2 SNEGSKA (reference sequence). CDR3 size: 16 residues. In nucleotides, the CDR3 is TGCAGTGCTAGAGATCTCCGGGGACTAGCGACCTATGATCAGTTCTTC. Amino acids: CSARDLRGLATYDQFF.

This chain uses TRBV7-6 with TRBJ2-1; a possible D gene is TRBD2 (5 bases). V lost 1 base, J lost 10 bases, and 14 bases lay in between. In germline, CDR1 is SGHVS, CDR2 FNYEAQ. CDR3 length equals 14 residues. The CDR3 loop is CASSLGVPGREQFF. The CDR3 DNA sequence: TGTGCCAGCAGCTTAGGAGTCCCGGGAAGGGAGCAGTTCTTC.

The rearrangement joins TRBV20-1 to TRBJ1-1; D uncertain. The CDR3 loop spans 16 amino acids. V was clipped by 0 bases and J by 1 base, with 15 bases between them. The germline CDR1 and CDR2 sequences are DFQATT and SNEGSKA (reference sequence). The CDR3 loop reads CSARDFLGIGNTEAFF. CDR3 nucleotide sequence: TGCAGTGCTAGAGATTTCCTCGGAATCGGGAACACTGAAGCTTTCTTT.

In its sample, this clonotype was seen many times. J is TRBJ2-3 and V is TRBV20-1, with TRBD1 identical over 7 bases. The CDR3 loop spans 13 amino acids. V shed 6 bases, J shed 4 bases, and the junction held 7 bases outside the gene matches. Germline V lookup: CDR1 DFQATT, CDR2 SNEGSKA (reference sequence). The CDR3 reads CSAMTGTADTQYF. For the CDR3, the DNA is TGCAGTGCCATGACAGGGACCGCAGATACGCAGTATTTT.

This clonotype was picked up many times. The rearrangement joins TRBV30 to TRBJ2-1, with 7 bases aligning to TRBD1. From germline, CDR1 is GTSNPN and CDR2 SVGIG (reference sequence). The J segment lost 0 bases and the V segment lost 4 bases, leaving 0 bases of the junction unmatched. The CDR3 consists of 13 residues. For the CDR3, the DNA is TGTGCCTGGACAGGGGGCTCCTACAATGAGCAGTTCTTC. It codes for CAWTGGSYNEQFF.

This clonotype has just a few counts. J is TRBJ1-2 and V is TRBV6-1; D unresolved. With 6 bases removed from V and 8 bases from J, the gap between germline ends came to 19 bases. Per the germline V gene, CDR1 is MNHNS and CDR2 is SASEGT. This CDR3 is 14 amino acids long. The CDR3 nucleotides read TGTGCCAGCAGGTCCCTCCGGGAAGGCTCGGGCTACACCTTC. Its protein product is CASRSLREGSGYTF.

In this sample, this clonotype turned up many times. This rearrangement joins TRBV12-3 or TRBV12-4 to TRBJ2-7, with no clear D. The V end lost 3 bases, the J end lost 4 bases, and 10 bases lay between the germline ends. This CDR3 is built from 13 residues. Here the CDR3 DNA reads TGTGCCAGCAGTTTTACCAGCCGATACGAGCAGTACTTC. It yields the protein CASSFTSRYEQYF.